This T cell receptor beta chain emerged from a study of monozygotic twins with inflammatory bowel disease. Overall study results and limits: TCRbeta inverse Simpson diversity was decreased in IBD patients versus healthy co-twins. Concordance status among twins (concordant versus discordant) showed no link to repertoire similarity, possibly from limited power.

Per sample, reverse transcription was split into eight reactions. Each UMI, carrying a 6-nucleotide sample barcode, came from template switching. TCRdb reprocessed the 5' RACE reads, with one entry per CDR3 protein and no DNA. In total, the table holds around 210,000 distinct CDR3 sequences. The CDR3 sequence is 12 residues long. Germline V lookup: CDR1 DFQATT, CDR2 SNEGSKA (reference sequence). As regards this clonotype: Antigen specificity is unknown.

This TCR was sampled from a human donor with ulcerative colitis or Crohn's disease, or a healthy co-twin of an affected twin (not recorded which). The sample taken for sequencing was blood. The chain employs TRBV20-1 and TRBJ2-7; the D call from TCRdb, TRBD2, cannot be confirmed without DNA. CDR3 loop: CRGGTSGSEQYF.